A single T cell receptor (beta chain) is shown here with its context. Random hexamers served to reverse transcribe roughly 0.45 to 1 ug RNA. The TCR beta CDR3 was amplified by immunoSEQ multiplex PCR across 54 Vbeta, 13 Jbeta. TCRdb processed the immunoSEQ multiplex PCR reads anew with MiXCR; each CDR3 protein has one entry. Among approximately 160,000 distinct CDR3 sequences, roughly 94% were seen once, and the ten largest hold approximately 0.094%. These data come from a study of CD8 T cells in Susac syndrome. TCR beta sequences were obtained from blood CD8+ and CD4+ T cells. The multiple sclerosis controls were treatment-naive patients affected by stable or active relapsing-remitting disease. Negative isolation yielded CD4+ and CD8+ T cells, and FACS enriched TEMRA cells. The CDR3 is made up of 16 amino acids.

Material for sequencing was CD4+ T cells from PBMCs. The J gene is TRBJ2-7, the V gene TRBV21-1; TRBD2 is taken as the D call from the table, unchecked against the DNA. TRBV21-1 is tagged as a pseudogene. The sequence was collected from a human donor with multiple sclerosis. CDR3 sequence (DNA): TGTGCCAGCGCGGGTATACTAGCGGGCTTGACCTACGAGCAGTACTTC. Protein: CASAGILAGLTYEQYF.